One T cell receptor (beta chain) is described in this entry. Its antigen is currently unknown. A clone one base away is much larger, so this may be a read error. This CDR3 is built from 14 residues. Germline loops: CDR1 SEHNR, CDR2 FQNEAQ (reference sequence). Trimming removed 7 bases from V and 4 bases from J, with 15 bases in between. The data stem from a study of glioma-infiltrating T cells. General study findings and limits: Non-neoplastic patients had below-expected tissue-blood divergence, while all gliomas exceeded expectation.

The iRepertoire nested amplicon-rescue multiplex PCR amplified TCR alpha and beta CDR3s from RNA. TCRdb independently ran MiXCR on the multiplex PCR reads; one entry per CDR3 protein. The data show about 110,000 distinct CDR3 sequences, less than 30% seen once. The sample was glioma tissue, nonneoplastic brain tissue, or PBMCs (not recorded which). The chain employs TRBV7-9 and TRBJ2-3; the D is unclear. The sequence derives from a human donor with low-grade glioma or glioblastoma, undergoing nonglioma brain surgery, or in good health (not recorded which). The CDR3 loop is CASNWVSPADTQYF. CDR3 nucleotides: TGTGCCAGCAACTGGGTTTCCCCCGCAGATACGCAGTATTTT.